This T cell receptor (beta chain) was recovered during a study of spatial heterogeneity in lung cancer. Study in general: Detection of beta-chain sequences consistently exceeded that of alpha-chain sequences. Combinations of a unique TCR and a UMI were tallied in raw reads, and on average each appeared more than ten times.

Noted time point: sample taken at primary tumor resection. Whole RNA obtained from tumor, nontumor lung or frozen PBMC underwent sequencing without sorting. The length of the CDR3 is 15 residues. Trimming at V came to 7 bases and at J to 9 bases, leaving 10 bases not matched to a gene. Germline V gives CDR1 MDHEN, CDR2 SYDVKM. The library protocol tagged each TCR cDNA with a unique molecular identifier. TCRdb used MiXCR to reprocess the 5' RACE reads, holding one entry per CDR3 protein. The data show about 13,000 distinct CDR3 sequences, with about 4% seen just once and more than 40% held by the top ten. Many counts were recorded for this clonotype.

Sample: PBMCs, taken at surgery. This chain links TRBV28 with TRBJ2-1; 12 nucleotides agree with TRBD2. This receptor was taken from a male donor with early-stage non-small cell lung cancer. The CDR3 loop is CASNPGLAGKGEQFF. The CDR3, as DNA: TGTGCCAGCAACCCAGGACTAGCGGGAAAGGGTGAGCAGTTCTTC.